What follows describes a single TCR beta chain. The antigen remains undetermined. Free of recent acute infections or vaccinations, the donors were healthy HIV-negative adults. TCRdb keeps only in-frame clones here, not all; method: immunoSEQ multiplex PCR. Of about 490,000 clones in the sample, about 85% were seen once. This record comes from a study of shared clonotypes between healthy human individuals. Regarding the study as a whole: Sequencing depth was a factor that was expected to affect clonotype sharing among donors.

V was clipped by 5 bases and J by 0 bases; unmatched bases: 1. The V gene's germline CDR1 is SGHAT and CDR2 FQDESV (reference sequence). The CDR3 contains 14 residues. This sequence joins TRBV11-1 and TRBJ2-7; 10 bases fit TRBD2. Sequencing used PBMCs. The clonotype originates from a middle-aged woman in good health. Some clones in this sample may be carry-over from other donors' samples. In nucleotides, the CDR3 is TGTGCCAGCAGCCGGACTAGCGGCTCCTACGAGCAGTACTTC. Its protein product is CASSRTSGSYEQYF.